Listed here are 22 T cell receptor beta chains from one sample, sequenced in a study of molecular identifiers for immune sequencing clone quantification (dated 2018 in TCRdb). Library generation was performed with PCR. Sequencing used an Illumina HiSeq 4000. TCRdb itself trimmed the public reads at Q25 with fastp, ran MiXCR and retained productive beta chains. All rows with the same CDR3 protein become a single entry with the most common DNA and genes. Counted in this sample were tens of thousands of distinct CDR3 sequences; about 15% of them appeared once. Of the sample, 0.8% to 1% falls within the top ten clones. The specimen was naive CD8+ T cells from blood, with Jurkat cell RNA spiked in. What the cell subset or site label conveys for this sample: FACS-sorted CD8+CD4-CCR7+CD45RA+ naive T cells. All receptors come from a human donor in good health. Some libraries in this study had Jurkat cell RNA spiked in.

This clonotype was seen at least ten times. J is TRBJ2-5 and V is TRBV28, with TRBD2 as a possible D gene (6 bases). The CDR3 spans 14 residues. Germline assignment: CDR1 MDHEN and CDR2 SYDVKM. V shed 3 bases and J shed 5 bases, with 13 bases lying between them. This CDR3 reads CASSFGSGDETQYF. The CDR3 DNA sequence: TGTGCCAGCAGTTTTGGTAGCGGCGATGAGACCCAGTACTTC.

The J gene is TRBJ1-5, the V gene TRBV12-3 or TRBV12-4, with a tentative D call TRBD1 (5 bases). This CDR3 has 13 residues. The V and J ends lost 6 bases and 4 bases respectively, with 10 bases between them. For the CDR3, the DNA is TGTGCCAGCAGCCACGACAGAAATCAGCCCCAGCATTTT. Amino acid sequence: CASSHDRNQPQHF.

This chain uses TRBV7-9 with TRBJ2-3; 8 bases line up with TRBD1. The CDR3 length is 16 residues. V shed 5 bases, J shed 4 bases, and the junction held 11 bases outside the gene matches. Germline values: CDR1 SEHNR, CDR2 FQNEAQ (reference sequence). The CDR3 protein is CASSLPGQGRPDTQYF. The CDR3 coding sequence is TGTGCCAGCAGCCTTCCAGGACAGGGTCGGCCAGATACGCAGTATTTT.

This clonotype was counted at least ten times. The chain joins TRBV20-1 to TRBJ1-1; tentative D call: TRBD1 (5 bases). The CDR3 extends over 16 amino acids. The germline V gene encodes CDR1 DFQATT and CDR2 SNEGSKA (reference sequence). V was shortened by 6 bases and J by 5 bases, with 25 bases between the two germline ends. The CDR3 DNA reads TGCAGTGCCAAACGCTCCTCCGGGACTCGGAGGACTGAAGCTTTCTTT. Translation: CSAKRSSGTRRTEAFF.

This clonotype was observed many times. The chain joins TRBV2 to TRBJ2-7; D gene uncertain. V lost 4 bases, J lost 0 bases, and 7 bases lay in between. There are 13 residues in the CDR3. In germline, CDR1 is SNHLY, CDR2 FYNNEI. CDR3 in amino acids: CASSGRSSYEQYF. The DNA of the CDR3 is TGTGCCAGCAGTGGTCGATCCTCCTACGAGCAGTACTTC.

This clonotype showed up many times. The chain uses TRBV5-1 and TRBJ2-5; TRBD1 might be the D (6 bases). There are 14 residues in the CDR3. Looked up from germline, CDR1 is SGHRS and CDR2 is YFSETQ. The V end was cut by 3 bases, the J end by 3 bases, with 12 bases between. This chain's CDR3 is CASSSQGHEETQYF. DNA of the CDR3: TGCGCCAGCAGCTCACAGGGCCACGAAGAGACCCAGTACTTC.

This clonotype was counted ten times or more. The gene calls are TRBV20-1 and TRBJ1-5; 10 nucleotides align to TRBD1. This CDR3 is 13 amino acids long. J lost 6 bases, V lost 3 bases, and 2 bases had no gene match. Germline CDR1 reads DFQATT; CDR2 reads SNEGSKA (reference sequence). The CDR3 here is CSARDRGVQPQHF. The DNA of the CDR3 is TGCAGTGCTAGGGACAGGGGGGTTCAGCCCCAGCATTTT.

This clonotype occurred a few times. This chain connects TRBV12-3 or TRBV12-4 to TRBJ2-7; no definite D call. The V and J ends lost 8 bases and 7 bases respectively, with 24 bases between them. There are 15 residues in the CDR3. This CDR3 reads CASATTLRSYQEQYF. CDR3 bases: TGTGCCAGCGCGACAACCCTGAGATCCTATCAAGAGCAGTACTTC.

Points on this clonotype: This may arise from a read error, as a much more abundant clone is one base away. The final CDR3 position lacks the conserved phenylalanine or tryptophan, pointing to a likely read error. This chain links TRBV7-9 with TRBJ2-1; 9 bases align to TRBD1. This CDR3 is 15 amino acids long. Germline values: CDR1 SEHNR, CDR2 FQNEAQ (reference sequence). After removal of 5 bases from V and 9 bases from J, the junction contained 11 bases not matched to a gene. CDR3 amino acids: CASSETGTGIGEQFL. The CDR3 coding sequence is TGTGCCAGCAGCGAGACCGGGACAGGGATCGGTGAGCAGTTCCTC.

This clonotype was seen ten or more times. The chain couples TRBV27 to TRBJ2-3; 12 bases match TRBD2. V gave up 6 bases and J gave up 6 bases; unmatched junction bases: 19. Germline CDR1 MNHEY, CDR2 SMNVEV (reference sequence). This CDR3 is built from 19 residues. The CDR3 nucleotides are TGTGCCAGCAGGACACTAGCGGGGGGCGATAAAACCCGCGGGGATACGCAGTATTTT. Its translation: CASRTLAGGDKTRGDTQYF.

This clonotype was observed at least ten times. The chain uses TRBV4-1 and TRBJ1-2, with D hard to call. CDR1 is MGHRA and CDR2 is YSYEKL in the germline V gene. The CDR3 loop spans 18 amino acids. Between the trimmed V and J ends, which lost 0 bases and 6 bases, there was a span of 23 bases. Here the CDR3 DNA reads TGCGCCAGCAGCCAAGATGGGCTGGGATCCAGACCCTACAATGGCTACACCTTC. This translates into CASSQDGLGSRPYNGYTF.

This clonotype occurred many times. The rearrangement uses TRBV7-6 and TRBJ2-2; D not certain. The CDR3 has 14 residues. Trimming stripped 0 bases from V and 6 bases from J, with 8 bases between. Per the germline V gene, CDR1 is SGHVS and CDR2 is FNYEAQ. The CDR3 region is CASSLAPASGELFF. The CDR3 DNA is TGTGCCAGCAGCTTAGCGCCGGCCTCCGGGGAGCTGTTTTTT.

This clonotype was seen at least ten times. V and J are TRBV28 and TRBJ2-7, with 7 bases that match TRBD2. CDR3 length: 13 residues. V was pared by 7 bases and J by 5 bases, with 8 bases of the junction left unmatched. Germline CDR1 reads MDHEN; CDR2 reads SYDVKM. CDR3 in amino acids: CASKNAAGDEQYF. The DNA of the CDR3 is TGTGCCAGCAAAAACGCCGCGGGGGACGAGCAGTACTTC.

This clonotype was observed at least ten times. The rearrangement uses TRBV6-1 and TRBJ2-7, with 11 bases aligning to TRBD2. The trim removed 2 bases at V and 1 base at J, leaving 4 bases unmatched. Germline CDR1 reads MNHNS; CDR2 reads SASEGT. The CDR3 has 16 amino acids. CDR3 in DNA: TGTGCCAGCAGTGAAACCCTAGCGGGGGGTTCCTACGAGCAGTACTTC. As protein: CASSETLAGGSYEQYF.

In its sample, this clonotype was seen many times. This chain connects TRBV4-3 to TRBJ2-5, with 7 bases fitting TRBD1. The CDR3 totals 15 residues. Per the germline V gene, CDR1 is LGHNA and CDR2 is YSLEER. V lost 2 bases and J lost 7; bases outside the gene matches: 10. This CDR3 reads CASSQSTGVWGTQYF. Written as DNA, the CDR3 is TGCGCCAGCAGCCAAAGCACAGGGGTATGGGGGACCCAGTACTTC.

Worth noting for this clonotype: A much larger clone differs by one base, so this may be a read error. The chain carries TRBV7-2 and TRBJ2-7; 7 nucleotides line up with TRBD1. CDR3 length: 15 residues. The germline V gene encodes CDR1 SGHTA and CDR2 FQGNSA. The J segment lost 8 bases and the V segment lost 3 bases, leaving 13 bases of the junction unmatched. The CDR3 DNA follows: TGTGCCAGCAGCTTTGCAGGGGGAGAGATTTACAAGCAGTACTTC. Amino acid sequence: CASSFAGGEIYKQYF.

This clonotype has at least ten counts. The chain couples TRBV11-2 to TRBJ2-4; no clear D. V gave up 0 bases and J gave up 11 bases, with 14 bases separating them. Germline CDR1 reads SGHAT; CDR2 reads FQNNGV. This CDR3 is 14 amino acids long. CDR3 residues: CASSLDPGIEVQYF. Written as DNA, the CDR3 is TGTGCCAGCAGCTTAGACCCGGGTATAGAAGTTCAGTACTTC.

This clonotype was observed at least ten times. This chain links TRBV19 with TRBJ2-7; TRBD1 might be the D (6 bases). This CDR3 is 12 amino acids long. Germline loops: CDR1 LNHDA, CDR2 SQIVND (reference sequence). Trimming stripped 6 bases from V and 5 bases from J, with 11 bases between. The CDR3 is CASRTGSHEQYF. CDR3 sequence (DNA): TGTGCCAGTAGAACAGGGTCCCACGAGCAGTACTTC. Drawing the rest from reference TRBV19 and TRBJ2-7, the complete variable domain is DGGITQSPKYLFRKEGQNVTLSCEQNLNHDAMYWYRQDPGQGLRLIYYSQIVNDFQKGDIAEGYSVSREKKESFPLTVTSAQKNPTAFYLCASRTGSHEQYFGPGTRLTVT.

This clonotype was found many times. The chain is built from TRBV7-9 and TRBJ2-5; no clear D gene. V was pared by 5 bases and J by 3 bases, with 10 bases between. Germline-derived CDR1 and CDR2 are SEHNR and FQNEAQ (reference sequence). The CDR3 has 13 amino acids. CDR3 sequence: CASSPRTEETQYF. CDR3 sequence (DNA): TGTGCCAGCAGCCCCCGGACGGAAGAGACCCAGTACTTC.

This clonotype was detected many times. The chain carries TRBV5-1 and TRBJ2-6; D might be TRBD1 or TRBD2, each matching 5 bases. The CDR3 sequence is 17 residues long. The germline CDR1 and CDR2 sequences are SGHRS and YFSETQ. V was pared by 0 bases and J by 0 bases, with 10 bases between. The DNA of the CDR3 is TGCGCCAGCAGCTTGGGGGACCGGTACTCTGGGGCCAACGTCCTGACTTTC. It yields the protein CASSLGDRYSGANVLTF.

This clonotype was seen many times. The chain combines TRBV19 with TRBJ2-7; tentative D call: TRBD2 (6 bases). This CDR3 has 15 amino acids. The V gene lost 5 bases and the J gene lost 6 bases, with 20 bases spanning the gap. The germline V gene encodes CDR1 LNHDA and CDR2 SQIVND (reference sequence). The CDR3 is CASSAWDDPEGEQYF. Written as DNA, the CDR3 is TGTGCCAGTAGTGCCTGGGACGATCCGGAGGGCGAGCAGTACTTC.

This clonotype was seen only a few times. No conserved phenylalanine or tryptophan ends this CDR3, so it is likely a read error. The V and J genes are TRBV7-9 and TRBJ2-4; 7 nucleotides align to TRBD1. With V trimmed by 0 bases and J by 9 bases, 11 bases remained unmatched. This CDR3 has 16 residues. CDR1 and CDR2 (germline): SEHNR, FQNEAQ (reference sequence). CDR3: CASSLAPGTDSGIQYL. CDR3 DNA sequence: TGTGCCAGCAGCTTAGCGCCCGGGACAGATTCCGGCATTCAGTACCTC.